This is a list of T cell receptor beta chains from one sample in a study of shared clonotypes between healthy human individuals. The data were produced by immunoSEQ multiplex PCR, yet TCRdb's version contains in-frame clones alone and is incomplete. The repertoire has about 2.1 million clones, around 93% of them found once; the top ten carry more than 1.5%. Sequencing was done on a sample of naive CD8+ T cells from PBMCs. These receptor sequences come from a young man in good health. Some clones in this sample may be carry-over from other donors' samples. Each CDR3 is given with its conserved first and last residue. A D gene is named only where the DNA matches it firmly. Clone size appears in some rows only: once, few, many, or a class for an expanded clone.

v_gene,j_gene,abundance,d_gene,CDR3aa,CDR3nt
TRBV7-9,TRBJ2-7,few,.,CASSRTLYEQYF,TGTGCCAGCAGCCGAACTCTCTACGAGCAGTACTTC
TRBV29-1,TRBJ2-1,.,TRBD1,CSVSTGKGNEQFF,TGCAGCGTGTCGACAGGGAAGGGCAATGAGCAGTTCTTC
TRBV28,TRBJ2-1,.,TRBD2,CASVNPSGSSNNEQFF,TGTGCCAGCGTTAACCCGAGCGGGAGTTCTAACAATGAGCAGTTCTTC
TRBV6-6,TRBJ2-7,.,.,CASSYPEGEGHYEQYF,TGTGCCAGCAGTTACCCGGAGGGGGAGGGCCACTACGAGCAGTACTTC
TRBV29-1,TRBJ2-7,.,.,CSVVVDSYEQYF,TGCAGCGTTGTGGTCGACTCCTACGAGCAGTACTTC
TRBV7-3,TRBJ2-2,once,.,CASRETGTGELFF,TGTGCCAGCAGAGAGACAGGCACCGGGGAGCTGTTTTTT
TRBV29-1,TRBJ1-2,once,TRBD1,CSAPDRLGYGYTF,TGCAGCGCCCCGGACAGGTTAGGGTATGGCTACACCTTC
TRBV27,TRBJ2-1,.,TRBD2,CASRTSVSSYNEQFF,TGTGCCAGCAGGACTAGCGTGAGCTCCTACAATGAGCAGTTCTTC
TRBV7-2,TRBJ2-7,.,.,CASSFGVPYEQYF,TGTGCCAGCAGCTTTGGGGTCCCCTACGAGCAGTACTTC
TRBV7-6,TRBJ1-1,.,.,CASSPGGVGTEAFF,TGTGCCAGCAGCCCCGGTGGCGTGGGGACTGAAGCTTTCTTT
TRBV6-5,TRBJ2-1,.,TRBD1,CASSSGTGLVGQFF,TGTGCCAGCAGCTCCGGGACAGGCCTCGTGGGGCAGTTCTTC
TRBV6-1,TRBJ2-7,.,.,CASSESAGTVEQYF,TGTGCCAGCAGTGAATCGGCGGGAACCGTCGAGCAGTACTTC
TRBV14,TRBJ2-5,.,.,CASSPPGVGGEETQYF,TGTGCCAGCAGCCCCCCAGGGGTGGGAGGAGAGGAGACCCAGTACTTC
TRBV13,TRBJ2-5,.,.,CASSSWGARGETQYF,TGTGCCAGCAGCTCATGGGGGGCGCGAGGGGAGACCCAGTACTTC
TRBV14,TRBJ2-6,.,.,CASAVAADTSGANVLTF,TGTGCCAGTGCCGTGGCAGCGGACACTTCTGGGGCCAACGTCCTGACTTTC
TRBV7-7,TRBJ2-5,.,.,CASSLVFTGIETQYF,TGTGCCAGCAGCTTAGTTTTTACGGGGATAGAGACCCAGTACTTC
TRBV6-5,TRBJ1-2,.,.,CASSYMYNYGYTF,TGTGCCAGCAGTTACATGTATAACTATGGCTACACCTTC
TRBV28,TRBJ1-1,.,.,CASSFFKGPAFF,TGTGCCAGCAGTTTCTTTAAGGGGCCAGCTTTCTTT